The count of the clone carrying this T cell receptor beta chain is one. What it recognizes is unknown. This CDR3 comprises 11 residues. V lost 6 bases, J lost 8 bases, and 7 bases lay in between. Germline CDR1 reads LNHDA; CDR2 reads SQIVND (reference sequence). These data are taken from a study of OX40 agonist ivuxolimab in advanced cancers. Study observations and caveats: Some patients without response likewise showed low normalized clonal expansion. At 0.1 to 3.0 mg/kg, CD4+ and CD8+ blood T cells expanded clonally by week 6.

Clones were read by immunoSEQ multiplex PCR, and TCRdb kept only the in-frame ones, dropping some. The data show about 79,000 clones, just under 95% seen once. The source of this sequence is an adult with an advanced solid tumor such as melanoma, head and neck, liver or kidney cancer. The chain employs TRBV19 and TRBJ1-4; D gene ambiguous. Sequences were derived from CD4+ or CD8+ T cells sorted from blood, sampled in a trial of the OX40 agonist ivuxolimab. CDR3 residues: CASRAGEKLFF. In nucleotides, the CDR3 is TGTGCCAGTAGGGCCGGAGAAAAACTGTTTTTT.